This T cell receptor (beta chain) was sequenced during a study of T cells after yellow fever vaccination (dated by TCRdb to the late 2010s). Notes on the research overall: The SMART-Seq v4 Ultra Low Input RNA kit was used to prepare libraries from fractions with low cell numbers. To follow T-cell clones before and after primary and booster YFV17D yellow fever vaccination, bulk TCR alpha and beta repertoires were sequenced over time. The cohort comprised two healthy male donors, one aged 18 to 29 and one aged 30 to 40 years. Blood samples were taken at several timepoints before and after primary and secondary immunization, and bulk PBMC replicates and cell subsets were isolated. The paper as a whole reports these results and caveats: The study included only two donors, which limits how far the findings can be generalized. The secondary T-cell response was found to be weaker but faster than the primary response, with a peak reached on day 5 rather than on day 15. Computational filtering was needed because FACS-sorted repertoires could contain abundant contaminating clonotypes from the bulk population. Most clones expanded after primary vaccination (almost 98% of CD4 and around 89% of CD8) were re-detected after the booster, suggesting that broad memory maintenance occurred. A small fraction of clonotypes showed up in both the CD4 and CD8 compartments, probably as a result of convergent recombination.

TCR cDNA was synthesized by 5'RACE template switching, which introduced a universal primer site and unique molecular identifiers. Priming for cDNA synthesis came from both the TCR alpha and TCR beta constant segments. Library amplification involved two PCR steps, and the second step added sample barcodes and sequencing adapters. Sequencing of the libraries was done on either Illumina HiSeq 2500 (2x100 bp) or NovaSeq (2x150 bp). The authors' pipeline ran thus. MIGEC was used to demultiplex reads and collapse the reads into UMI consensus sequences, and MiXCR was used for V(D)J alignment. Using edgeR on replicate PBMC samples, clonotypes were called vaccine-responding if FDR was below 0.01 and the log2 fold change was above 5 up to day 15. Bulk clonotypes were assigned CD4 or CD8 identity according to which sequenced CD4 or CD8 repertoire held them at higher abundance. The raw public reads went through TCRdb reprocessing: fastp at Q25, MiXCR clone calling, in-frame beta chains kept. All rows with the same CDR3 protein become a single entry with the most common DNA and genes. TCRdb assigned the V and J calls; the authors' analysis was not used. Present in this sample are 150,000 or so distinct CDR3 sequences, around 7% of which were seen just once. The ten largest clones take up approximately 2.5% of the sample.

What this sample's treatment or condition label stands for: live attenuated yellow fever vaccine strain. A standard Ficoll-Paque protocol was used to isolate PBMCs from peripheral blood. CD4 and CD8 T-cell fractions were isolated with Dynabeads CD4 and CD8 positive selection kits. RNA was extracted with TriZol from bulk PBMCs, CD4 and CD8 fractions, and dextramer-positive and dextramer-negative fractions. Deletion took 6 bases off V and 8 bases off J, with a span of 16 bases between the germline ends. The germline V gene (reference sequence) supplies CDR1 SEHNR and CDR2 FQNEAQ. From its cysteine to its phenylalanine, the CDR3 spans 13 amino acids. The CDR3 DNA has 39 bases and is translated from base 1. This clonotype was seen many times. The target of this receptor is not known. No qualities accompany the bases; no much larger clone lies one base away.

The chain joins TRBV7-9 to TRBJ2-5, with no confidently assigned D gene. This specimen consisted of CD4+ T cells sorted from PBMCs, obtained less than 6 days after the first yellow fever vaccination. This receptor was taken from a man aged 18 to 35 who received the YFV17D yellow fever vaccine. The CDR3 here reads CASSSRQFRTQYF. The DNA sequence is TGTGCCAGCAGTTCGAGACAATTTCGAACCCAGTACTTC.